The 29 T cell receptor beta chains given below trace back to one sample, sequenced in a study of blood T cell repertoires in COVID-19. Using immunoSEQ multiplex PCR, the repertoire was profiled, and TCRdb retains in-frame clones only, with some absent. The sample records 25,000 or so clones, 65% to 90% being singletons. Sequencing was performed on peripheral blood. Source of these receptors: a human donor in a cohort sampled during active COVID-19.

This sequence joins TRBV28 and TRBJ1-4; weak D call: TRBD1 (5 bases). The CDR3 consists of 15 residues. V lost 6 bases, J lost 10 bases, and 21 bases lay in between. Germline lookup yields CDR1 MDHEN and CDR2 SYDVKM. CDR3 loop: CASSNTGGGRGKLFF. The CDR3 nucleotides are TGTGCCAGCAGCAATACCGGGGGAGGGCGGGGAAAACTGTTTTTT.

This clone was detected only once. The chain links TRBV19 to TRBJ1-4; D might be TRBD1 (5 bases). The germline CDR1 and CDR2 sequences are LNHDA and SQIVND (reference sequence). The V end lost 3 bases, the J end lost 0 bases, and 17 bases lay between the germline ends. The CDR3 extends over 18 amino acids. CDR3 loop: CASSILRGGSATNEKLFF. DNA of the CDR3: TGTGCCAGTAGTATTTTGCGGGGGGGGTCTGCAACTAATGAAAAACTGTTTTTT.

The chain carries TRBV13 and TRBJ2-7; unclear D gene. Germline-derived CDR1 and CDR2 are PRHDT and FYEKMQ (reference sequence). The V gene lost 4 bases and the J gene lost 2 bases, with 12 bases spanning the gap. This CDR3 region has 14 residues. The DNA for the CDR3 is TGTGCCAGCAGCTCCTATGACCGGGCCTACGAGCAGTACTTC. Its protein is CASSSYDRAYEQYF. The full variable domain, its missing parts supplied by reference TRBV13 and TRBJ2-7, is AAGVIQSPRHLIKEKRETATLKCYPIPRHDTVYWYQQGPGQDPQFLISFYEKMQSDKGSIPDRFSAQQFSDYHSELNMSSLELGDSALYFCASSSYDRAYEQYFGPGTRLTVT.

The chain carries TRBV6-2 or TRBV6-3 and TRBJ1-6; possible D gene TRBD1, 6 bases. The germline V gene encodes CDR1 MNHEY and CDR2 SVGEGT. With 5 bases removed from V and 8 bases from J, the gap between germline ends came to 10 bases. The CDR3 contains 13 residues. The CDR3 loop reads CASSPHRDSPLHF. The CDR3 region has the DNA TGTGCCAGCAGTCCCCACAGGGATTCACCCCTCCACTTT.

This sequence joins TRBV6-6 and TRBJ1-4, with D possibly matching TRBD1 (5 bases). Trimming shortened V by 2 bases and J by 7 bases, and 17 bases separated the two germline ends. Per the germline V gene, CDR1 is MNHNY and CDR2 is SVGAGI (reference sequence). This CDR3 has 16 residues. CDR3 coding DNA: TGTGCCAGCAGTTACGGGTTGGGTCAGGGAGGTGAAAAACTGTTTTTT. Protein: CASSYGLGQGGEKLFF.

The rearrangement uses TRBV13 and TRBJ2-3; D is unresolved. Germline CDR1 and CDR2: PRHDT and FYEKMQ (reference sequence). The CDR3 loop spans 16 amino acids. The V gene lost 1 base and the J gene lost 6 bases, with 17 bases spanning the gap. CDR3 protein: CASSLAPFGKTDTQYF. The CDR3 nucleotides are TGTGCCAGCAGCTTAGCCCCATTCGGTAAAACGGATACGCAGTATTTT.

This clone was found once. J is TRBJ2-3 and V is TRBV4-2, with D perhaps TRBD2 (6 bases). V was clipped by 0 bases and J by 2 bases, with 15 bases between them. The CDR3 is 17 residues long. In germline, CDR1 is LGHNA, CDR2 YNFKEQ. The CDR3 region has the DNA TGTGCCAGCAGCCAAGATCGAACGGGAGTTAACACAGATACGCAGTATTTT. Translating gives CASSQDRTGVNTDTQYF.

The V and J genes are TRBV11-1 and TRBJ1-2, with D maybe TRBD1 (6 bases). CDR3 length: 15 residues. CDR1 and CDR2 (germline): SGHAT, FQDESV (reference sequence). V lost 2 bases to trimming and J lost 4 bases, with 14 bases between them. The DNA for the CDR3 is TGTGCCAGCAGCTTATCAGGCAGGGGTTCCTATGGCTACACCTTC. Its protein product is CASSLSGRGSYGYTF.

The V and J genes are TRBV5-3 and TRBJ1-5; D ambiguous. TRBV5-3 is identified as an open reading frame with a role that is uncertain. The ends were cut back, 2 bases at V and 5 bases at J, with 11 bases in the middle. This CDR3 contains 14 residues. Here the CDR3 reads CARSFGYRDQPQHF. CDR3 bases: TGTGCCAGAAGCTTTGGGTACAGAGATCAGCCCCAGCATTTT.

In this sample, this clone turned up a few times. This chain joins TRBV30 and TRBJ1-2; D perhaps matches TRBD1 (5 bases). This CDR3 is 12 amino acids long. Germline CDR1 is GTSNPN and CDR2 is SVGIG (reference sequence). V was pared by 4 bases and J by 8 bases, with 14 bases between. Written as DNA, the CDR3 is TGTGCCTGGACCCTGGGGGGAGGGGGCTACACCTTC. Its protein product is CAWTLGGGGYTF.

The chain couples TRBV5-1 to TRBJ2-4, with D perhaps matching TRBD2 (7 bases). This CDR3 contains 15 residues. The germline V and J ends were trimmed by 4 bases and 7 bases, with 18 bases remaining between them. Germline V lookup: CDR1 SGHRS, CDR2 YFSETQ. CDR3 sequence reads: CASSQTGGRSNIQYF. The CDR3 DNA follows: TGCGCCAGCAGCCAAACCGGGGGGCGCAGTAACATTCAGTACTTC.

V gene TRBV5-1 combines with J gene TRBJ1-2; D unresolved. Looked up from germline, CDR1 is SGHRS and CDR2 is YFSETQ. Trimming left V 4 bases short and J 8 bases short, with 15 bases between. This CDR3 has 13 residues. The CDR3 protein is CASSHGERGGYTF. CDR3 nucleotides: TGCGCCAGCAGCCACGGGGAACGGGGAGGCTACACCTTC.

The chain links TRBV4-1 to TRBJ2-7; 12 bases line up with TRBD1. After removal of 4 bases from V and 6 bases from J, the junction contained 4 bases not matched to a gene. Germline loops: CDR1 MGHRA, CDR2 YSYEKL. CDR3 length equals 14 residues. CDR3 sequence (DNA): TGCGCCAGCAGCCCGGGACAGGGGGCCCTCGAGCAGTACTTC. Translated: CASSPGQGALEQYF.

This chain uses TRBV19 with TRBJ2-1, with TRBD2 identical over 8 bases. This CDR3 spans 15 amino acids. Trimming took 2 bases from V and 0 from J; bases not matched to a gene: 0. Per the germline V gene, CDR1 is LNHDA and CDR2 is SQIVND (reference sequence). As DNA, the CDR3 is TGTGCCAGTAGTATAAGCGGGAGCTCCTACAATGAGCAGTTCTTC. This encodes CASSISGSSYNEQFF.

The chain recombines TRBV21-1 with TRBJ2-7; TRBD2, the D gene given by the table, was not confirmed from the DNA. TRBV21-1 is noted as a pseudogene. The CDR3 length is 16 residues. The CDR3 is CASSNSGQGLAGGVYF. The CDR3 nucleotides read TGTGCCAGCAGCAATTCGGGACAGGGCCTCGCGGGGGGGGTGTACTTC.

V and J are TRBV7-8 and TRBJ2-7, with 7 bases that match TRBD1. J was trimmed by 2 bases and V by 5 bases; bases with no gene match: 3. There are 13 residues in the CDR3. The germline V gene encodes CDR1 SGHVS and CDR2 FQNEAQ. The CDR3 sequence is CASSPRGTYEQYF. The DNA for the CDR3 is TGTGCCAGCAGCCCCAGGGGGACCTACGAGCAGTACTTC.

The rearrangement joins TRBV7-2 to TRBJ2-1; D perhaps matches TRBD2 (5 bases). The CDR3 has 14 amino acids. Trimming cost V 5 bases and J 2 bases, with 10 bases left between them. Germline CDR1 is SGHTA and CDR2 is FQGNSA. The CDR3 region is CASSRSRAYNEQFF. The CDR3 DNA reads TGTGCCAGCAGCCGTTCGCGGGCCTACAATGAGCAGTTCTTC.

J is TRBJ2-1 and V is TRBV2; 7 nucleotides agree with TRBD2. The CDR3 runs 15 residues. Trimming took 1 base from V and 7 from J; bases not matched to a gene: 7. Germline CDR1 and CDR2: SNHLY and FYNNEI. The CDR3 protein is CASSEEGGGWNEQFF. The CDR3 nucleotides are TGTGCCAGCAGTGAAGAAGGCGGGGGATGGAATGAGCAGTTCTTC.

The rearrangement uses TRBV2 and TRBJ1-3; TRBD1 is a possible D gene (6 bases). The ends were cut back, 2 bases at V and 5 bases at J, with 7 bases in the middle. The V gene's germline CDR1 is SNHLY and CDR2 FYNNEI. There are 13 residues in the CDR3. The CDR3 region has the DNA TGTGCCAGCAGTGAAACAGGGAGAAACACCATATATTTT. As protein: CASSETGRNTIYF.

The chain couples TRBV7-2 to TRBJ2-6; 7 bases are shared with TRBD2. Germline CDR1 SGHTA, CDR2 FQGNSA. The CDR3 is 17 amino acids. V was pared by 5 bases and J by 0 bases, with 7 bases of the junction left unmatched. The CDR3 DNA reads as TGTGCCAGCAGCATCTCGGGGGGACGCTCTGGGGCCAACGTCCTGACTTTC. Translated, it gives CASSISGGRSGANVLTF.

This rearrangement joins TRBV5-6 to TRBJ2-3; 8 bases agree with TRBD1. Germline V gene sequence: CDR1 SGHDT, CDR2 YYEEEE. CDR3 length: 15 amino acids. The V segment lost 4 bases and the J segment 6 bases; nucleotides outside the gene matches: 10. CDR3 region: CASSRQGNPGDTQYF. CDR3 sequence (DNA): TGTGCCAGCAGCAGACAGGGGAATCCCGGGGATACGCAGTATTTT.

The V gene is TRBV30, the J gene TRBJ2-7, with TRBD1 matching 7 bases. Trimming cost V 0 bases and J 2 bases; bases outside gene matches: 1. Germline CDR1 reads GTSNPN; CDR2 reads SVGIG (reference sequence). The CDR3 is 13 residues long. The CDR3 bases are TGTGCCTGGAGTGTGACAGGGCCCTACGAGCAGTACTTC. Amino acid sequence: CAWSVTGPYEQYF.

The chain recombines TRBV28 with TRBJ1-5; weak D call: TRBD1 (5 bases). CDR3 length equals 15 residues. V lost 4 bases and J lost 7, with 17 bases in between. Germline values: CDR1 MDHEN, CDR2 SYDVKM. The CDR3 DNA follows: TGTGCCAGCAGTTACCGGACGGGGGAGAGACAGCCCCAGCATTTT. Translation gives CASSYRTGERQPQHF.

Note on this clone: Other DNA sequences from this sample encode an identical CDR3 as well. The CDR3 coding sequence is TGTGCCAGCTCACCAAGAACAGGGGATGAAAAACTGTTTTTT. Its translation is CASSPRTGDEKLFF. The chain is built from TRBV18 and TRBJ1-4, with 7 bases fitting TRBD1. CDR1 KGHSH and CDR2 LQKENI come from the germline V gene. This CDR3 spans 14 amino acids. The ends lost 2 bases at V and 6 bases at J; junction bases unmatched: 3.

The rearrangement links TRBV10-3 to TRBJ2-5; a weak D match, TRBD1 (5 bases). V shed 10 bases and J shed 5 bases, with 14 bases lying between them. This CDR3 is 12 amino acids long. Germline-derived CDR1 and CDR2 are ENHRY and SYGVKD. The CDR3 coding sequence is TGTGCCACTCCGTGGGCAGGGGAGACCCAGTACTTC. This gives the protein CATPWAGETQYF.

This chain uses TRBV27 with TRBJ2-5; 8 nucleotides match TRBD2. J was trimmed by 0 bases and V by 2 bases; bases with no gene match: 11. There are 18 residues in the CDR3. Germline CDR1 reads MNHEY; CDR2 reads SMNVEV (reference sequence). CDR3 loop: CASSLGPGLAAYQETQYF. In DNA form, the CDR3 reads TGTGCCAGCAGTTTAGGCCCCGGACTAGCTGCGTACCAAGAGACCCAGTACTTC.

The chain's CDR3 is CASSLAGQGDTDTQYF. Here the CDR3 DNA reads TGCGCCAGCAGCTTGGCGGGACAGGGGGACACAGATACGCAGTATTTT. The gene calls are TRBV5-1 and TRBJ2-3; 11 bases match TRBD1. CDR1 and CDR2 (germline): SGHRS, YFSETQ. The V and J ends lost 0 bases and 2 bases, in that order; junction bases with no gene match: 2. CDR3 size: 16 residues.

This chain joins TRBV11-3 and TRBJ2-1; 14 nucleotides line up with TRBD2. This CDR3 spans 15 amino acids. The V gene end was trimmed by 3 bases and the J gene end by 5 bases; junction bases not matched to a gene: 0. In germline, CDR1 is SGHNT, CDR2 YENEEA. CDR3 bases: TGTGCCAGCAGCTTGGGACTAGCGGGGGACAATGAGCAGTTCTTC. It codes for CASSLGLAGDNEQFF.

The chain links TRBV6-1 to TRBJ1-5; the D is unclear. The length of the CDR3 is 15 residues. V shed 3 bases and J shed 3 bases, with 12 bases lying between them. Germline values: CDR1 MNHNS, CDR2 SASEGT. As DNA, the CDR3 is TGTGCCAGCAGTGATTCGGCAGCGACCAATCAGCCCCAGCATTTT. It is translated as CASSDSAATNQPQHF.